These T cell receptor beta chains were read from a single sample in a study of T cells after posttransplantation cyclophosphamide. TCRdb's copy holds only in-frame clones and misses some; the assay was immunoSEQ multiplex PCR. The sample lists 7,000 or so clones, roughly three quarters occurring once. Sequencing input: memory CD4+ T cells sorted from blood. The receptors originated from a woman in her forties or fifties in good health and a related stem cell transplant donor. Each CDR3 is given with its conserved first and last residue. D genes are given only for firm matches. Clone size is given for some rows only: seen once, a few or many times, or a class if the clone is expanded.

>few|TRBJ2-5|TRBV9|TRBD1
TGTGCCAGCAGCGCGGAGACAGGGCGGGAGACCCAGTACTTC
CASSAETGRETQYF
>NA|TRBJ2-7|TRBV2|NA
TGTGCCAGCAGTCGGCAGGCGTTATCCTACGAGCAGTACTTC
CASSRQALSYEQYF
>NA|TRBJ2-7|TRBV30|TRBD2
TGTGCCTGGAGTCCTTCGGGGGGTTACGAGCAGTACTTC
CAWSPSGGYEQYF
>once|TRBJ2-3|TRBV4-2|TRBD1
TGTGCCAGCAGAGACAGGGGGCTAAGCACAGATACGCAGTATTTT
CASRDRGLSTDTQYF
>NA|TRBJ1-2|TRBV25-1|NA
TGTGCCAGCAGTGACCTCGATCATCCTACCAGAGGAGGCTACACCTTC
CASSDLDHPTRGGYTF
>NA|TRBJ1-1|TRBV7-8|TRBD1
TGTGCCAGCAGCTACGGACAGGGGGGAACTGAAGCTTTCTTT
CASSYGQGGTEAFF
>NA|TRBJ1-1|TRBV29-1|NA
TGCAGCGTTGACCCCCCGTGGGGGGTCCGTACTGAAGCTTTCTTT
CSVDPPWGVRTEAFF
>few|TRBJ2-7|TRBV5-5|TRBD2
TGTGCCAGCAGCCGTGGACCGACGACTAGCGGCACTATACGCGAGCAGTACTTC
CASSRGPTTSGTIREQYF
>NA|TRBJ2-1|TRBV10-3|TRBD1
TGTGCCATCAGTACTCCGGGACAGGGGGGCAATGAGCAGTTCTTC
CAISTPGQGGNEQFF
>NA|TRBJ1-4|TRBV30|NA
TGTGCCTGGAGTGGGTCTTCGGCCGGAGGGGAAAAACTGTTTTTT
CAWSGSSAGGEKLFF
>NA|TRBJ2-5|TRBV27|NA
TGTGCCAGCAGATCAAACCAAGAGACCCAGTACTTC
CASRSNQETQYF
>NA|TRBJ1-2|TRBV15|TRBD1
TGTGCCACCAGCAGATCCGGACAGGGGAGAGACTATGGCTACACCTTC
CATSRSGQGRDYGYTF
>NA|TRBJ2-1|TRBV15|TRBD2
TGTGCCACCAGCAGGACTAGCGGGGTTCGGGCCTACAATGAGCAGTTCTTC
CATSRTSGVRAYNEQFF
>NA|TRBJ2-7|TRBV21-1|NA
TGTGCCATTACCCACCAGGGAGGGTCTTCGGGCGAGCAGTACTTC
CAITHQGGSSGEQYF
>NA|TRBJ1-2|TRBV28|NA
TGTGCCAGCAGTTCGCCGAACCCTTGGCTAAGACGACAGAACTATGGCTACACCTTC
CASSSPNPWLRRQNYGYTF
>large|TRBJ1-4|TRBV19|NA
TGTGCCAGTCGACAGGCCCCTAATGAAAAACTGTTTTTT
CASRQAPNEKLFF
>NA|TRBJ1-1|TRBV5-1|TRBD1
TGCGCCAGCAGCTTGGGGGACAGGGAAAACACTGAAGCTTTCTTT
CASSLGDRENTEAFF
>NA|TRBJ1-1|TRBV7-2|NA
TGTGCCAGCAGCTTCAAGGGGGGGGAACAACCGGCTTTCTTT
CASSFKGGEQPAFF
>NA|TRBJ1-3|TRBV5-5|TRBD1
TGTGCCAGCAGCGAGACAGGGGGCATTGGAAACACCATATATTTT
CASSETGGIGNTIYF
>once|TRBJ1-2|TRBV19|NA
TGTGCCAGTCGGCCCGACAGAGTCCGCACCTATGGCTACACCTTC
CASRPDRVRTYGYTF
>few|TRBJ2-5|TRBV5-1|TRBD2
TGCGCCAGCAGCTTTAGCGGGAGGAAAGAGACCCAGTACTTC
CASSFSGRKETQYF
>NA|TRBJ1-2|TRBV15|NA
TGTGCCACCAGCAGAGATCCCAGGGACTATGGCTACACCTTC
CATSRDPRDYGYTF
>NA|TRBJ2-1|TRBV7-8|TRBD2
TGTGCCATATCAAAGCGGGGCCTCAATGAGCAGTTCTTC
CAISKRGLNEQFF
>NA|TRBJ1-1|TRBV10-3|NA
TGTGCCATCAGTGAGCCCGCCGGGACTAACACTGAAGCTTTCTTT
CAISEPAGTNTEAFF
>NA|TRBJ1-1|TRBV9|NA
TGTGCCAGCAGCGTAGGGCGGGGGAATGTAGTCACTGAAGCTTTCTTT
CASSVGRGNVVTEAFF
>NA|TRBJ2-7|TRBV5-6|TRBD2
TGTGCCAGCAGATTCGGACTAGCGGGAGTTGGTGCGGACGAGCAGTACTTC
CASRFGLAGVGADEQYF
>NA|TRBJ1-1|TRBV7-2|NA
TGTGCCAGCAGCTTAATCGATCAAGGACAGCGACACTTT
CASSLIDQGQRHF
>NA|TRBJ1-2|TRBV29-1|NA
TGCAGCGTTGAGTCGGGGATTTCCCGCTATGGCTACACCTTC
CSVESGISRYGYTF